What follows are 17 T cell receptor beta chains derived from one specimen sequenced in a study of blood T cell repertoires in COVID-19. This table comes from immunoSEQ multiplex PCR, and its TCRdb copy is limited to in-frame clones, with some not included. The repertoire holds approximately 31,000 clones, with about nine tenths as singletons. The sample consisted of peripheral blood. All receptors come from a man aged 55 to 70 with acute or convalescent COVID-19.

This chain connects TRBV4-1 to TRBJ1-2; D gene unclear. The CDR3 runs 15 residues. CDR1 is MGHRA and CDR2 is YSYEKL in the germline V gene. V was pared by 3 bases and J by 0 bases, with 11 bases between. DNA of the CDR3: TGCGCCAGCAGCCAGGCAGGCACCGCTAACTATGGCTACACCTTC. Protein sequence: CASSQAGTANYGYTF.

CDR3 amino acids: CASSGVSYEQYF. DNA for the CDR3: TGTGCCAGCTCCGGGGTCTCCTACGAGCAGTACTTC. This sequence joins TRBV18 and TRBJ2-7; D is perhaps TRBD2 (5 bases). Trimming took off 6 bases at V and 0 bases at J, with 6 bases between the two ends. The CDR3 sequence is 12 residues long. CDR1 and CDR2 from the germline V gene are KGHSH and LQKENI. Full variable domain (missing parts from reference TRBV18 and TRBJ2-7): NAGVMQNPRHLVRRRGQEARLRCSPMKGHSHVYWYRQLPEEGLKFMVYLQKENIIDESGMPKERFSAEFPKEGPSILRIQQVVRGDSAAYFCASSGVSYEQYFGPGTRLTVT.

J is TRBJ2-3 and V is TRBV3-1 (or the pseudogene TRBV3-2); unclear D gene. V was trimmed by 0 bases and J by 2 bases, leaving 3 bases between them. The CDR3 loop spans 13 amino acids. The germline V gene has CDR1 LGHDT and CDR2 YNNKEL (reference sequence). The CDR3 sequence is CASSQDSTDTQYF. The CDR3 DNA reads as TGTGCCAGCAGCCAAGACTCCACAGATACGCAGTATTTT.

The V call is TRBV3-1 (or the pseudogene TRBV3-2), the J call TRBJ2-7; TRBD1 matches 8 bases. CDR1 and CDR2 from the germline V gene are LGHDT and YNNKEL (reference sequence). The CDR3 length is 15 residues. J lost 6 bases, V lost 1 base, and 8 bases had no gene match. CDR3 sequence: CASSQGTGKVGEQYV. CDR3 DNA: TGTGCCAGCAGCCAAGGGACAGGGAAAGTCGGCGAGCAGTACGTC.

This clone was observed a handful of times. This rearrangement joins TRBV7-9 to TRBJ2-1; 14 nucleotides line up with TRBD2. CDR1 is SEHNR, CDR2 FQNEAQ, per germline (reference sequence). V lost 5 bases, J lost 6 bases, and 6 bases stayed unmatched. This CDR3 is built from 16 residues. CDR3 nucleotides: TGTGCCAGCAGCCCGATCGGGACTAGCGGGAGCAATGAGCAGTTCTTC. Its protein product is CASSPIGTSGSNEQFF.

The gene calls are TRBV5-1 and TRBJ2-6; no definite D call. Germline V gene lookup returns CDR1 SGHRS and CDR2 YFSETQ. Trimming removed 4 bases at V and 1 base at J, with 15 bases between. This CDR3 region has 17 residues. The CDR3 loop reads CASSLDRYSSGANVLTF. In DNA, the CDR3 is TGCGCCAGCAGCCTGGACCGCTACTCGTCTGGGGCCAACGTCCTGACTTTC. Full variable domain (rest looked up from reference TRBV5-1 and TRBJ2-6): KAGVTQTPRYLIKTRGQQVTLSCSPISGHRSVSWYQQTPGQGLQFLFEYFSETQRNKGNFPGRFSGRQFSNSRSEMNVSTLELGDSALYLCASSLDRYSSGANVLTFGAGSRLTVL.

This clone turned up a few times. The V gene is TRBV3-1 (or the pseudogene TRBV3-2), the J gene TRBJ1-5; D is ambiguous. The V gene lost 5 bases and the J gene lost 3 bases, with 8 bases spanning the gap. The CDR3 length is 13 residues. The germline gives CDR1 LGHDT, CDR2 YNNKEL (reference sequence). The CDR3 sequence: CASSFGDNQPQHF. The CDR3 DNA reads as TGTGCCAGCAGCTTCGGGGACAATCAGCCCCAGCATTTT.

The V call is TRBV5-1, the J call TRBJ1-4; 9 nucleotides agree with TRBD1. Germline-derived CDR1 and CDR2 are SGHRS and YFSETQ. The length of the CDR3 is 15 residues. After removal of 2 bases from V and 11 bases from J, the junction contained 10 bases not matched to a gene. In DNA form, the CDR3 reads TGCGCCAGCAGCTTCGGTGGGACAGGGACGGGGAAACTGTTTTTT. Translating gives CASSFGGTGTGKLFF.

The chain employs TRBV6-1 and TRBJ1-6; TRBD1 matches 8 bases. Germline V gene sequence: CDR1 MNHNS, CDR2 SASEGT. This CDR3 is built from 15 residues. V lost 1 base, J lost 10 bases, and 6 bases stayed unmatched. CDR3 amino acids: CASSEEGQGVSPLHF. The CDR3, as DNA: TGTGCCAGCAGTGAAGAAGGACAGGGAGTATCACCCCTCCACTTT.

The chain employs TRBV4-3 and TRBJ1-2, with 7 bases aligning to TRBD1. The CDR3 has 15 residues. CDR1 LGHNA and CDR2 YSLEER come from the germline V gene. V gave up 1 base and J gave up 6 bases; unmatched junction bases: 8. CDR3 bases: TGCGCCAGCAGCCAAGTGGTAGGGGGCGTTGATGGCTACACCTTC. Translated, it gives CASSQVVGGVDGYTF.

In its sample, this clone was seen a few times. The chain combines TRBV4-2 with TRBJ2-1; 9 positions agree with TRBD1. From germline, CDR1 is LGHNA and CDR2 YNFKEQ. The CDR3 contains 15 residues. J gave up 4 bases and V 5 bases, and 6 bases lay outside the gene matches. CDR3 in DNA: TGTGCCAGCAGCAGGGACAGGGTGACATACAATGAGCAGTTCTTC. Its protein product is CASSRDRVTYNEQFF.

This chain links TRBV7-9 with TRBJ2-1, with 12 positions matching TRBD2. The CDR3 has 16 residues. CDR1 and CDR2 from the germline V gene are SEHNR and FQNEAQ (reference sequence). The junction had 10 bases not matched to a gene; V was cut back by 5 bases and J by 8 bases. The CDR3 bases are TGTGCCAGCAGCACCCCTAGCGGGAGGGCCGGTTATGAGCAGTTCTTC. Protein: CASSTPSGRAGYEQFF.

The chain uses TRBV4-3 and TRBJ2-2; D perhaps matches TRBD1 (5 bases). Germline lookup yields CDR1 LGHNA and CDR2 YSLEER. The CDR3 extends over 17 amino acids. V was pared by 1 base and J by 5 bases, with 17 bases between. Here the CDR3 reads CASSQVLGRDRTGELFF. For the CDR3, the DNA is TGCGCCAGCAGCCAAGTTTTGGGCAGGGATCGAACCGGGGAGCTGTTTTTT.

This clone is categorized as medium-sized (0.01 to 0.1%). Written as DNA, the CDR3 is TGTGCCAGCAGCGCACTCCGTGGGCCCCAGCATTTT. It yields the protein CASSALRGPQHF. This chain uses TRBV28 with TRBJ1-5; D ambiguous. Germline V gene data show CDR1 as MDHEN and CDR2 as SYDVKM. Deletions cut 6 bases from V and 9 bases from J, with 12 bases between. This CDR3 has 12 residues. Looking up the rest from reference TRBV28 and TRBJ1-5 gives the full variable domain: DVKVTQSSRYLVKRTGEKVFLECVQDMDHENMFWYRQDPGLGLRLIYFSYDVKMKEKGDIPEGYSVSREKKERFSLILESASTNQTSMYLCASSALRGPQHFGDGTRLSIL.

The V gene is TRBV29-1, the J gene TRBJ2-5; TRBD2 is a possible D gene (5 bases). The V end lost 8 bases, the J end lost 5 bases, and 18 bases lay between the germline ends. The CDR3 length is 13 residues. Germline loops: CDR1 SQVTM, CDR2 ANQGSEA. CDR3 bases: TGCAGCTCTTCCTCACGAGGGCCGGAGACCCAGTACTTC. It translates to CSSSSRGPETQYF.

V and J are TRBV7-9 and TRBJ2-2; TRBD2 agrees at 8 bases. CDR3 length equals 17 residues. The germline gives CDR1 SEHNR, CDR2 FQNEAQ (reference sequence). Trimming cost V 4 bases and J 2 bases; bases outside gene matches: 9. CDR3 DNA sequence: TGTGCCAGCAGCTCCCCCACTAGCGGATATAACACCGGGGAGCTGTTTTTT. It is translated as CASSSPTSGYNTGELFF.

This chain links TRBV19 with TRBJ1-6; the match to TRBD1 covers 9 bases. Per the germline V gene, CDR1 is LNHDA and CDR2 is SQIVND (reference sequence). This CDR3 has 17 amino acids. The ends lost 0 bases at V and 7 bases at J; junction bases unmatched: 7. The CDR3 DNA reads as TGTGCCAGTAGTATAGATGGAGTTGGACAGGGGAATTCACCCCTCCACTTT. Encoded protein: CASSIDGVGQGNSPLHF.